The rows below give T cell receptor beta chains drawn from one sample of a study of PD-1 blockade in classical Hodgkin lymphoma. TCRdb's copy holds only in-frame clones and misses some; the assay was immunoSEQ multiplex PCR. The sample lists some 31,000 clones, around 71% seen once, with roughly 3% in the top ten. Sequences were derived from peripheral blood mononuclear cells (PBMCs), sampled before the second cycle of nivolumab. The receptors were sampled from a human donor with classical Hodgkin lymphoma. Each CDR3 is given with its conserved first and last residue. D genes are given only for firm matches. The size of a clone is reported for some rows only, either as once, few or many, or as a class for expanded clones.

J,V,D,size,DNA,CDR3
TRBJ2-7,TRBV29-1,TRBD1,.,TGCAGCGTTGAAGAACTGGGCTTGGACAGGGGGTCGTACGAGCAGTACTTC,CSVEELGLDRGSYEQYF
TRBJ2-1,TRBV2,TRBD2,.,TGTGCCAGCAGTGCCCCGGGGGGCAATGAGCAGTTCTTC,CASSAPGGNEQFF
TRBJ1-5,TRBV7-6,.,few,TGTGCCAGCAGCTTAGGCCTCGGGCGGGAACAGCCCCAGCATTTT,CASSLGLGREQPQHF
TRBJ2-7,TRBV30,.,.,TGTGCCTGGACCCCTTCTGGGGCTTACGAGCAGTACTTC,CAWTPSGAYEQYF
TRBJ2-5,TRBV7-2,.,.,TGTGCCAGCAGCTTACCTTCTGAGACCCAGTACTTC,CASSLPSETQYF
TRBJ2-5,TRBV5-1,TRBD2,.,TGCGCCAGCAGCTCTCACGGACTAGCCCAAGAGACCCAGTACTTC,CASSSHGLAQETQYF
TRBJ2-7,TRBV7-9,.,once,TGTGCCAGCAGCTTTGGCAGCGAATACGAGCAGTACTTC,CASSFGSEYEQYF
TRBJ2-7,TRBV7-2,TRBD1,few,TGTGCCAGCAGCCCAACGAAGGGGACAGAAGGCGAGCAGTACTTC,CASSPTKGTEGEQYF
TRBJ1-2,TRBV6-1,TRBD1,.,TGTGCCAGCAGTGAAGCGGGGGCAGGGGGAATCTATGGCTACACCTTC,CASSEAGAGGIYGYTF
TRBJ1-1,TRBV18,.,.,TGTGCCAGCTCACCTTCCGGCATAACACTGAACACTGAAGCTTTCTTT,CASSPSGITLNTEAFF
TRBJ2-3,TRBV5-4,TRBD2,.,TGTGCCAGCAGCTTGGGGGCAACTAGCGGGCGGGGCACAGATACGCAGTATTTT,CASSLGATSGRGTDTQYF
TRBJ2-1,TRBV5-6,.,once,TGTGCCAGCAGCTCGGACTACAATGAGCAGTTCTTC,CASSSDYNEQFF
TRBJ2-5,TRBV6-5,TRBD2,.,TGTGCCAGCAGTTACCTCAGCGGGGGGTACCAAGAGACCCAGTACTTC,CASSYLSGGYQETQYF
TRBJ2-3,TRBV5-4,TRBD2,.,TGTGCCAGCAGGGCGTTGGGGGCGGGGGGGCCAGATACGCAGTATTTT,CASRALGAGGPDTQYF
TRBJ1-1,TRBV12-5,.,.,TGTGCTAGTGGTTTGGACGGAGAAACGGCTTTCTTT,CASGLDGETAFF
TRBJ2-3,TRBV27,.,.,TGTGCCAGCAACAAAAGGGCCACAGATACGCAGTATTTT,CASNKRATDTQYF
TRBJ2-2,TRBV30,TRBD2,.,TGTGCTAGGAGCGAGCGGGGGGTCTACACCGGGGAGCTGTTTTTT,CARSERGVYTGELFF
TRBJ2-3,TRBV2,.,.,TGTGCCAGCAGTGACACAGGCACAGATACGCAGTATTTT,CASSDTGTDTQYF
TRBJ2-7,TRBV25-1,.,.,TGTGCCAGCAGTCCCTCCGGAGGGTATGAGCAGTACTTC,CASSPSGGYEQYF
TRBJ2-7,TRBV7-9,.,.,TGTGCCAGCAGCCTGACCTACGAGCAGTACTTC,CASSLTYEQYF
TRBJ2-7,TRBV6-5,.,.,TGTGCCAGCAGCCATCAGGGGCCATACTCCTACGAGCAGTACTTC,CASSHQGPYSYEQYF
TRBJ2-2,TRBV10-1,TRBD2,few,TGCGCCAGCAGTGAATTGTCTAGCGGGGGAGGTTCATCGAAGACCGGGGAGCTGTTTTTT,CASSELSSGGGSSKTGELFF
TRBJ2-3,TRBV19,TRBD2,.,TGTGCCAGTAGTTTACTAGCGGGGGCCCGGAGAGATACGCAGTATTTT,CASSLLAGARRDTQYF
TRBJ2-1,TRBV27,.,.,TGTGCCAGCAGTTTAACCCACGGCGGGGGCCCCCAAAAGCAGTTCTTC,CASSLTHGGGPQKQFF
TRBJ2-7,TRBV2,.,once,TGTGCCAGCAGTGAAGTGGGGACCCTGGGGTACTTC,CASSEVGTLGYF
TRBJ2-1,TRBV7-9,.,few,TGTGCCAGCGAGGGGGAGGGGGTTACATACAATGAGCAGTTCTTC,CASEGEGVTYNEQFF
TRBJ1-1,TRBV25-1,TRBD1,few,TGTGCCAGCAGTGAAGGCCTGACAGGGCCGAACGCTGAAGCTTTCTTT,CASSEGLTGPNAEAFF
TRBJ2-7,TRBV10-3,.,.,TGTGCCTCCCAGGCAGATACCTACGAGCAGTACTTC,CASQADTYEQYF
TRBJ2-7,TRBV13,TRBD1,medium-sized,TGTGCCAGCAGCTTACAGGGGGCCTACGAGCAGTACTTC,CASSLQGAYEQYF
TRBJ1-3,TRBV6-6,.,.,TGTGCCAGCAGCCCCGCGGGTTCTGGAAACACCATATATTTT,CASSPAGSGNTIYF
TRBJ1-2,TRBV25-1,TRBD1,.,TGTGCCAGCAGTGAATTAGGACAGGGGGATGGCTACACCTTC,CASSELGQGDGYTF
TRBJ1-1,TRBV7-9,.,once,TGTGCCAGCCGCCTCCAGTTGGACACTGAAGCTTTCTTT,CASRLQLDTEAFF
TRBJ2-7,TRBV9,.,.,TGTGCCAGCAGCGTAGTAAACACCTCCTACGAGCAGTACTTC,CASSVVNTSYEQYF
TRBJ1-4,TRBV5-6,.,medium-sized,TGTGCCAGCAGCCAATCTTGGGACATGGGAGATGAAAAACTGTTTTTT,CASSQSWDMGDEKLFF
TRBJ2-1,TRBV7-9,.,few,TGTGCCAGCAGCTTAGAAAGTTCCTCGAGCCTCTTC,CASSLESSSSLF
TRBJ2-7,TRBV15,.,.,TGTGCCACCAGCAGGAGTGTAGAGGGGTGGGCCGAGCAGTACTTC,CATSRSVEGWAEQYF
TRBJ2-5,TRBV28,.,.,TGTGCCAGCAGTCCACCTCGGGACTGGCGGGTGGAGACCCAGTACTTC,CASSPPRDWRVETQYF
TRBJ2-1,TRBV6-5,.,.,TGTGCCAGCAGTTACACTAGGCAGGGGGGAGTCGATGAGCAGTTCTTC,CASSYTRQGGVDEQFF
TRBJ2-3,TRBV9,.,.,TGTGCCAGCAGCGTAGCAGACCGTCTGGCGGATACGCAGTATTTT,CASSVADRLADTQYF
TRBJ2-1,TRBV7-8,TRBD2,.,TGTGCCAGCAGCAAAGGGGGAGTGGGACTAGTGTCGGGTGAGCAGTTCTTC,CASSKGGVGLVSGEQFF
TRBJ1-1,TRBV5-6,.,.,TGTGCCAGCAGCTTGGAGTTCGCTGAAGCTTTCTTT,CASSLEFAEAFF
TRBJ2-7,TRBV7-6,TRBD1,medium-sized,TGTGCCAGCAGCTTAACAGGGGGCGACGAGCAGTACTTC,CASSLTGGDEQYF
TRBJ2-7,TRBV6-1,.,.,TGTGCCAGCAGAGAGGGTGGGGGCTCCTACGAGCAGTACTTC,CASREGGGSYEQYF
TRBJ2-7,TRBV21-1,.,.,TGTGCCAGCAGCAGAGTATTGTCGGGGGGGCCCTCCTACGAGCAGTACTTC,CASSRVLSGGPSYEQYF
TRBJ1-5,TRBV16,TRBD1,.,TGTGCCAGCAGCCTCTGGACAGGGACAGAACAGCCCCAGCATTTT,CASSLWTGTEQPQHF
TRBJ2-3,TRBV5-1,TRBD1,.,TGCGCCAGCAGCTTGGGACAGGGCAGCACAGATACGCAGTATTTT,CASSLGQGSTDTQYF